This TCR beta chain was identified in a study of cytomegalovirus exposure and HLA in healthy donors. Whole-study context: In an early release, HLA-typed donors contributed tens of millions of unique TCR sequences.

It was healthy bone marrow donors who served as donors. Primers for the PCR totalled 60 Vbeta and 13 Jbeta. Profiled with immunoSEQ multiplex PCR; TCRdb holds only in-frame clones, not every one. The table has about 200,000 clones, roughly 85% seen once. V was shortened by 5 bases and J by 2 bases, with 11 bases between the two germline ends. The CDR3 has 14 residues. Germline-derived CDR1 and CDR2 are WNHNN and SYGVQD (reference sequence). The chain recombines TRBV10-1 with TRBJ2-3; D gene ambiguous. What was sequenced was PBMCs. The TCR sequence derives from a woman younger than 30 in good health and CMV-seronegative. In DNA, the CDR3 is TGCGCCAGCAGTTCCGGCAGGCTCACAGATACGCAGTATTTT. Protein product: CASSSGRLTDTQYF.